The source of this T cell receptor beta chain is a study of CD8 T cells in Susac syndrome. RNA totalling about 0.5 to 1 ug underwent reverse transcription with random hexamers. TCRdb fed the immunoSEQ multiplex PCR reads into MiXCR, producing one record per CDR3 protein. The data contain approximately 160,000 distinct CDR3 sequences, approximately 93% of them singletons. The CDR3 loop spans 14 amino acids. V lost 3 bases to trimming and J lost 14 bases; unmatched junction nucleotides: 6. Per germline, CDR1 LNHDA and CDR2 SQIVND (reference sequence). The chain couples TRBV19 to TRBJ2-1; 14 bases agree with TRBD2. The sample taken for sequencing was CD4+ T cells from PBMCs. The TCR comes from a human donor with multiple sclerosis. The CDR3 is CASSISGTSGRKFF. Written as DNA, the CDR3 is TGTGCCAGTAGTATTTCTGGGACTAGCGGGAGAAAGTTCTTC.